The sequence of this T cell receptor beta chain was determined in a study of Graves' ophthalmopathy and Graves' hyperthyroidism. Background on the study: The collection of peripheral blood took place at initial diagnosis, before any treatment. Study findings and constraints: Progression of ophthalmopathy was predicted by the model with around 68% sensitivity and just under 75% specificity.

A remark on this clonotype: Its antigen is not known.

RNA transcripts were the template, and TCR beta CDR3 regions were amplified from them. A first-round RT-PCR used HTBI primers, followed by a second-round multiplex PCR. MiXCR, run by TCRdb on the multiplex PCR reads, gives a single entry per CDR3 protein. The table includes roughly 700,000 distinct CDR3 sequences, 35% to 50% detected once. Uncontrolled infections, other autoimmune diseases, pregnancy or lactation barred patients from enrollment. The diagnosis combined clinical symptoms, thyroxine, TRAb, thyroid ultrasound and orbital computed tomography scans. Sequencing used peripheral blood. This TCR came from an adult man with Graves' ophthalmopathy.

Written as DNA, the CDR3 is TGTGCCAGCAGCTTACGATCGGGTTTCAATGAGCAGTACTTC. Protein: CASSLRSGFNEQYF. The chain combines TRBV25-1 with TRBJ2-7, with D uncertain. This CDR3 is built from 14 residues. The V gene lost 6 bases and the J gene lost 7 bases, with 19 bases spanning the gap. Germline V gene sequence: CDR1 MGHDK, CDR2 SYGVNS.